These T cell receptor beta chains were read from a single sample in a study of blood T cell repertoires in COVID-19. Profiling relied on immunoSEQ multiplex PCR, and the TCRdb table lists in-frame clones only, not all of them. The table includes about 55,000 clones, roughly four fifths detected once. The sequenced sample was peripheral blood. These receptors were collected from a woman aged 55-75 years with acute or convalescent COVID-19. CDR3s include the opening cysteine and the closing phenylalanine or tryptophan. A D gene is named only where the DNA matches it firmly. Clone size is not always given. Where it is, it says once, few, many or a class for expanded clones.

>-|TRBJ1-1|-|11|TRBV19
TGTGCCAGTAGTAGAGACACTGAAGCTTTCTTT
CASSRDTEAFF
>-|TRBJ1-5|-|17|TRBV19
TGTGCCAGTAGTATAGGGGGAGGAGATAATAGCAATCAGCCCCAGCATTTT
CASSIGGGDNSNQPQHF
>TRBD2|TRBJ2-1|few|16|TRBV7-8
TGTGCCAGCAGCTTAATGGCTAGCGGGGTAAACAATGAGCAGTTCTTC
CASSLMASGVNNEQFF
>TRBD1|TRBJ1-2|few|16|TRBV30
TGTGCCTGTATGGGACAGATTATTAAAACTAACTATGGCTACACCTTC
CACMGQIIKTNYGYTF
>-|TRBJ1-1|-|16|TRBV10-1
TGCGCCAGCAGTGAGTCGACCAGGGCAGCCTCACGCCTAGCTTTCTTT
CASSESTRAASRLAFF
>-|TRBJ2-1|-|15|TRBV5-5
TGTGCCAGCAGCCCCGAAGGTGGGACACTCAATGAGCAGTTCTTC
CASSPEGGTLNEQFF
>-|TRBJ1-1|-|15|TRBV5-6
TGTGCCAGCAGCACCCCTCTACAGGGGAACACTGAAGCTTTCTTT
CASSTPLQGNTEAFF
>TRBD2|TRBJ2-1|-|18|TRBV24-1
TGTGCCACCAGTGATCCCGGGACTAGCGGGAGTCGCTACAATGAGCAGTTCTTC
CATSDPGTSGSRYNEQFF
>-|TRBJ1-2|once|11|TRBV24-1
TGTGCCCCCCAAAAGAGTTATGGCTACACCTTC
CAPQKSYGYTF
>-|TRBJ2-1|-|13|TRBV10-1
TGCGCCAGCAGTGAGTCGAGGCAGGGGAAGCAGTTCTTC
CASSESRQGKQFF
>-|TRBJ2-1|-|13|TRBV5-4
TGTGCCAGCAGCTTGAGGGACAACAATGAGCAGTTCTTC
CASSLRDNNEQFF
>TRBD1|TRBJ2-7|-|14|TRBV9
TGTGCCAGCAGCGTAGGGCAGGGGGCTGGAGAGCAGTACTTC
CASSVGQGAGEQYF
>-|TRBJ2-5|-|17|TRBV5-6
TGTGCCAGCAGCTTGGGGCCACCGACGCGCGGCGTAGGGACCCAGTACTTC
CASSLGPPTRGVGTQYF
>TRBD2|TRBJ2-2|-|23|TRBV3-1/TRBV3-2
TGTGCCAGCAGCCACTCCAGTCGGGGTTACTCTAGCGGGCCAAGAGGGGACACCGGGGAGCTGTTTTTT
CASSHSSRGYSSGPRGDTGELFF
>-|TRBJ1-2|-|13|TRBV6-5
TGTGCCAGCACCCCTGGGACACCACTGACTTACACCTTC
CASTPGTPLTYTF
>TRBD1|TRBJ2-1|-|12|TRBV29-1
TGCAGCGTTGGGATTCCATCGGGACAGGCTCTCTTC
CSVGIPSGQALF
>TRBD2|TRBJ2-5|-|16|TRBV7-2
TGTGCCAGCAGCCGGGGACTAGCGGGGGGGCGAGAGACCCAGTACTTC
CASSRGLAGGRETQYF
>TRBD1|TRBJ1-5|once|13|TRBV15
TGTGCCATCTCGGGACAGGGTTATCAGCCCCAGCATTTT
CAISGQGYQPQHF
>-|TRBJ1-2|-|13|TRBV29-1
TGCAGCGTCCGGACAGACCTATCCTATGGCTACACCTTC
CSVRTDLSYGYTF
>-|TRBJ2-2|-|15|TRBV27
TGTGCCAGCAGTTGGGGCGGGGTGAACACCGGGGAGCTGTTTTTT
CASSWGGVNTGELFF
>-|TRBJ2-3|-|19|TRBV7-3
TGTGCCAGCAGCTTACTAGGTGTGGGTCGGGGGTGGATTACAGATACGCAGTATTTT
CASSLLGVGRGWITDTQYF
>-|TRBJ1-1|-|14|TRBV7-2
TGTGCCAGCAGCTTCCGGCAGGGGAACACTGAAGCTTTCTTT
CASSFRQGNTEAFF
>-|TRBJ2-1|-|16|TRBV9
TGTGCCAGCAGCGTAGGGACAGCTAAGTCCTACAATGAGCAGTTCTTC
CASSVGTAKSYNEQFF
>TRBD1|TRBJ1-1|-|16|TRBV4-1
TGCGCCAGCAGCCAAGAACACGACAGGGCGAACACTGAAGCTTTCTTT
CASSQEHDRANTEAFF
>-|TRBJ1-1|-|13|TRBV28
TGTGCCAGCAGTAGTGGACCCAGGGCTGAAGCTTTCTTT
CASSSGPRAEAFF
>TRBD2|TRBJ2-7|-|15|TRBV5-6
TGTGCCAGCAGCCCGGGGGGTAGCGGGCACTACGAGCAGTACTTC
CASSPGGSGHYEQYF
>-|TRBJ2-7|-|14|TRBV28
TGTGCCAGCAGTTTGGTAGGGGATCGGGTCGAGCAGTACTTC
CASSLVGDRVEQYF
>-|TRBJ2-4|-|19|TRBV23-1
TGCGCCAGCAGTCCTACCCCGAACCCTAAGACAGGCACTAAAAACATTCAGTACTTC
CASSPTPNPKTGTKNIQYF
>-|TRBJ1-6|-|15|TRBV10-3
TGTGCCATCAGTCGCGGCCAGGGGCGCGATTCACCCCTCCACTTT
CAISRGQGRDSPLHF
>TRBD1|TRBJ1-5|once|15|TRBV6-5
TGTGCCAGCAGTAACAGGGGATTGAGCAATCAGCCCCAGCATTTT
CASSNRGLSNQPQHF
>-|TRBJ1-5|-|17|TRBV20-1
TGCAGTGCTAGTGGGGGGCGAGGAACCTGGGGCAATCAGCCCCAGCATTTT
CSASGGRGTWGNQPQHF
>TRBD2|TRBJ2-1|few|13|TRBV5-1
TGCGCCAGCAACAGCGGGGGCTCCAATGAGCAGTTCTTC
CASNSGGSNEQFF
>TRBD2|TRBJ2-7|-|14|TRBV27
TGTGCCAGCACCAGACTAGCGGGGAACTACGAGCAGTACTTC
CASTRLAGNYEQYF
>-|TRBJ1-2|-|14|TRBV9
TGTGCCAGCAGCGTAGAACAGGGTAACTATGGCTACACCTTC
CASSVEQGNYGYTF
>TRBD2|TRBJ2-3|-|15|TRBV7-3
TGTGCCAGCAGCTTAAGCGGGGGGGTCACAGATACGCAGTATTTT
CASSLSGGVTDTQYF
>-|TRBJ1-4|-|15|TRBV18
TGTGCCAGCTCACCGATGCTCGACAGCCCTGAAAAACTGTTTTTT
CASSPMLDSPEKLFF
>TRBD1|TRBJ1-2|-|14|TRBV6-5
TGTGCCAGCAGTTACTCAACAGGGGATGGCGGCTACACCTTC
CASSYSTGDGGYTF
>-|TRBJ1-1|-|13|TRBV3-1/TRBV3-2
TGTGCCAGCAGCCGCCAGGGGAACACTGAAGCTTTCTTT
CASSRQGNTEAFF
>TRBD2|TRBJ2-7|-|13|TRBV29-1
TGCAGCGTGGCGACTAGCGGGACATACGAGCAGTACTTC
CSVATSGTYEQYF
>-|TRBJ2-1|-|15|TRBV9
TGTGCCAGCAGCGTCGCCGGAGACAGATACAATGAGCAGTTCTTC
CASSVAGDRYNEQFF
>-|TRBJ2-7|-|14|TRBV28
TGTGCCAGCAGTTTATCCCAGGGAACCCTAGGGCAGTACTTC
CASSLSQGTLGQYF
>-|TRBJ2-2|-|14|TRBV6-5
TGTGCCAGCAGCGGACAGTTCAGCACCGGGGAGCTGTTTTTT
CASSGQFSTGELFF
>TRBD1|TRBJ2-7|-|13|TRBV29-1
TGCAGCGTTGGGACAGGGTGGGGCTACGAGCAGTACTTC
CSVGTGWGYEQYF
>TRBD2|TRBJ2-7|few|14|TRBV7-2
TGTGCCAGCAGCTTGACTAGCGGGGCCCACGAGCAGTACTTC
CASSLTSGAHEQYF
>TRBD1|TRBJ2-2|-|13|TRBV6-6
TGTGCCAGCAGGGGACAGTCCACCGGGGAGCTGTTTTTT
CASRGQSTGELFF
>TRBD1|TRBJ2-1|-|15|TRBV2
TGTGCCAGCGAACAGACAGGGCAATCCTACAATGAGCAGTTCTTC
CASEQTGQSYNEQFF
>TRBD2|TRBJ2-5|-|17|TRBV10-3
TGTGCCATCAGTGAACAGGACCTGGGGACTAGCGGGGGAGCCCCGTACTTC
CAISEQDLGTSGGAPYF
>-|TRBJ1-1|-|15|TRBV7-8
TGTGCCAGCAGCCGGGTTGGGGGGATGAACACTGAAGCTTTCTTT
CASSRVGGMNTEAFF
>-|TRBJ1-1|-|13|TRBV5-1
TGCGCCAGCAGCTTCATGGCCAACACTGAAGCTTTCTTT
CASSFMANTEAFF